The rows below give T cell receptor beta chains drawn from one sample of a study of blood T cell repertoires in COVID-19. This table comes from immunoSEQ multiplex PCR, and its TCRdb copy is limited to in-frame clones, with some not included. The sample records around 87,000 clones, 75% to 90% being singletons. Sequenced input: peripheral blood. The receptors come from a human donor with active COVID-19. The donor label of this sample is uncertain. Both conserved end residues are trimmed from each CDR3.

CDR3: ASSLRDRALYSNSPLH
V: TRBV18
J: TRBJ1-6

CDR3: ASSLGGLADTQY
V: TRBV5-4
J: TRBJ2-3

CDR3: ASNSVGRYGYT
V: TRBV3-1/TRBV3-2
J: TRBJ1-2

CDR3: ASSLGYQGGGYT
V: TRBV7-9
J: TRBJ1-2

CDR3: AWSGKTSGGAEEQF
V: TRBV30
J: TRBJ2-1

CDR3: ASSARDRGIYGYT
V: TRBV6-5
J: TRBJ1-2

CDR3: ASTDSGRGYEQY
V: TRBV7-2
J: TRBJ2-7

CDR3: SVENRAWNTEAF
V: TRBV29-1
J: TRBJ1-1

CDR3: ASSQELLGHGYT
V: TRBV3-1/TRBV3-2
J: TRBJ1-2

CDR3: AWSVNGGSPLH
V: TRBV30
J: TRBJ1-6

CDR3: ASSLFVWGAGDYGYT
V: TRBV5-6
J: TRBJ1-2

CDR3: ASRPSTGYGYT
V: TRBV4-1
J: TRBJ1-2

CDR3: ASATSLTYNEQF
V: TRBV6-5
J: TRBJ2-1

CDR3: ASSQHPGQGEGSGNTIY
V: TRBV4-1
J: TRBJ1-3

CDR3: ASSPLQWGAGELF
V: TRBV4-1
J: TRBJ2-2

CDR3: ASSPRQGSNGYT
V: TRBV9
J: TRBJ1-2

CDR3: ASSQGRQTQY
V: TRBV3-1/TRBV3-2
J: TRBJ2-5

CDR3: ASSLRGQGRSTTNTGELF
V: TRBV7-3
J: TRBJ2-2

CDR3: ASSLADEQF
V: TRBV5-1
J: TRBJ2-1

CDR3: ASSTKQGPSYEQY
V: TRBV18
J: TRBJ2-7

CDR3: AWDRENTEAF
V: TRBV30
J: TRBJ1-1

CDR3: ASSHSTGTGGDTQY
V: TRBV3-1/TRBV3-2
J: TRBJ2-3

CDR3: ASSLQNSPLH
V: TRBV12-3/TRBV12-4
J: TRBJ1-6

CDR3: ASSQAPAENTEAF
V: TRBV4-1
J: TRBJ1-1

CDR3: ASSPQGGVGQPQH
V: TRBV7-2
J: TRBJ1-5

CDR3: ASSPLMAGQYNSPLH
V: TRBV7-2
J: TRBJ1-6

CDR3: ASSSGHGYT
V: TRBV12-3/TRBV12-4
J: TRBJ1-2

CDR3: ASSQDLRHGYT
V: TRBV4-1
J: TRBJ1-2

CDR3: ASRNPGQPNSPLH
V: TRBV2
J: TRBJ1-6

CDR3: ASSKGTGLSYEQY
V: TRBV5-6
J: TRBJ2-7

CDR3: ASSLGREAEAF
V: TRBV12-3/TRBV12-4
J: TRBJ1-1

CDR3: ASSEWLGSSGANVLT
V: TRBV6-1
J: TRBJ2-6

CDR3: ATDSGRENEQF
V: TRBV10-2
J: TRBJ2-1

CDR3: ASSFPGTGRNEQY
V: TRBV5-1
J: TRBJ2-7

CDR3: ASSLGLAGGQETQY
V: TRBV7-2
J: TRBJ2-5

CDR3: ASSYERGGDYEQY
V: TRBV6-2/TRBV6-3
J: TRBJ2-7

CDR3: ASSPRLGQGGTGELF
V: TRBV14
J: TRBJ2-2

CDR3: ASSLGQGRPDTQY
V: TRBV5-4
J: TRBJ2-3

CDR3: ASSPGGGNTEAF
V: TRBV5-4
J: TRBJ1-1

CDR3: ASSSSSVAGDTQY
V: TRBV7-3
J: TRBJ2-3

CDR3: ASSLETVITDTQY
V: TRBV11-2
J: TRBJ2-3

CDR3: ASSLRTGRRQIRNSPLH
V: TRBV7-9
J: TRBJ1-6

CDR3: ASIYPQRFALPYNEQF
V: TRBV7-2
J: TRBJ2-1

CDR3: ASSVEPYNEQF
V: TRBV9
J: TRBJ2-1